The 27 T cell receptor beta chains below all came from one sample that was sequenced in a study of T-cell memory formation after mild COVID-19. Using its own MiXCR run on the 5' RACE reads, TCRdb lists one record per CDR3 protein. Here the sample spans around 510,000 distinct CDR3 sequences, about a fifth being singletons. Source material: PBMCs or a T cell subset sorted from them (not recorded which). The receptors shown here come from an adult woman who had mild COVID-19 (a few samples of this study predate the infection). Cell type and time point are not known.

This rearrangement joins TRBV5-1 to TRBJ1-1; D might be TRBD1 (6 bases). V shed 5 bases and J shed 4 bases, with 12 bases lying between them. CDR3 length: 13 amino acids. Germline CDR1 is SGHRS and CDR2 is YFSETQ. The CDR3 nucleotides read TGCGCCAGCAGGGAGACAGGTCCCACTGAAGCTTTCTTT. Translating gives CASRETGPTEAFF.

This clonotype was counted a few times. The chain employs TRBV3-1 and TRBJ2-7; TRBD2 matches at 7 bases. There are 16 residues in the CDR3. J was trimmed by 2 bases and V by 1 base; bases with no gene match: 8. Germline lookup yields CDR1 LGHDT and CDR2 YNNKEL (reference sequence). The CDR3 DNA sequence: TGTGCCAGCAGCCAAGCCTCTGGCGGGGGAACCTACGAGCAGTACTTC. It yields the protein CASSQASGGGTYEQYF.

This chain joins TRBV19 and TRBJ2-1; D not resolved. The germline V gene has CDR1 LNHDA and CDR2 SQIVND (reference sequence). The V gene lost 2 bases and the J gene lost 5 bases, with 10 bases spanning the gap. This CDR3 has 14 amino acids. The CDR3 nucleotides are TGTGCCAGTAGTATAACTGTGATGGACAATGAGCAGTTCTTC. Translation gives CASSITVMDNEQFF.

The J gene is TRBJ1-2, the V gene TRBV6-5, with 10 nucleotides matching TRBD1. From germline, CDR1 is MNHEY and CDR2 SVGAGI. V lost 5 bases to trimming and J lost 4 bases; unmatched junction nucleotides: 7. The CDR3 consists of 15 residues. The CDR3 DNA follows: TGTGCCAGCAGTACACCGGGACAGGGGAGCTATGGCTACACCTTC. Its protein is CASSTPGQGSYGYTF.

In this sample, this clonotype turned up a few times. The chain couples TRBV7-2 to TRBJ2-3; TRBD2 might be the D (6 bases). CDR1 is SGHTA and CDR2 is FQGNSA in the germline V gene. The CDR3 runs 15 residues. V dropped 0 bases and J dropped 1 base, with 8 bases sitting between them. The CDR3 here is CASSLAIAGTDTQYF. The CDR3 coding sequence is TGTGCCAGCAGCTTAGCGATAGCGGGCACAGATACGCAGTATTTT.

This clonotype was observed a handful of times. V is TRBV10-3 and J is TRBJ2-3, with 11 bases matching TRBD1. With V trimmed by 0 bases and J by 0 bases, 8 bases remained unmatched. Germline loops: CDR1 ENHRY, CDR2 SYGVKD. This CDR3 region has 19 residues. This CDR3 reads CAISESDAGTGGSTDTQYF. The CDR3 DNA follows: TGTGCCATCAGTGAGTCGGACGCGGGGACAGGGGGGAGCACAGATACGCAGTATTTT.

This clonotype showed up just a few times. This chain connects TRBV7-7 to TRBJ1-3; D is perhaps TRBD1 (5 bases). The V gene's germline CDR1 is SSHAT and CDR2 FNYEAQ (reference sequence). V shed 3 bases and J shed 2 bases, with 11 bases lying between them. The CDR3 has 15 residues. The CDR3, as DNA: TGTGCCAGCAGCTTGGGACGGTCGGCTGGAAACACCATATATTTT. Protein: CASSLGRSAGNTIYF.

The sample holds a few counts of this clonotype. The chain joins TRBV11-1 to TRBJ1-1; D is uncertain. This CDR3 comprises 13 residues. Per the germline V gene, CDR1 is SGHAT and CDR2 is FQDESV (reference sequence). Trimming pared 5 bases from V and 9 bases from J, leaving 16 bases between. Here the CDR3 DNA reads TGTGCCAGCAGCGAAAGCCAGGATCGGAAAGCTTTCTTT. Its protein is CASSESQDRKAFF.

This clonotype was recorded a few times. This chain joins TRBV15 and TRBJ2-7, with D unclear. The V end was cut by 5 bases, the J end by 2 bases, with 13 bases between. CDR1 is LNHNV and CDR2 is YYDKDF in the germline V gene (reference sequence). This CDR3 is 14 amino acids long. For the CDR3, the DNA is TGTGCCACCAGCGGGATGACGGGTACCTACGAGCAGTACTTC. Translated: CATSGMTGTYEQYF.

The CDR3 sequence is CASRPSGGMNTEAFF. Here the CDR3 DNA reads TGCGCCAGCAGACCCTCAGGGGGGATGAACACTGAAGCTTTCTTT. V gene TRBV5-1 combines with J gene TRBJ1-1; 7 positions match TRBD1. Germline V lookup: CDR1 SGHRS, CDR2 YFSETQ. This CDR3 is 15 amino acids long. V trimming: 5 bases; J trimming: 0 bases; junction bases outside the gene matches: 7.

J is TRBJ2-7 and V is TRBV10-3, with 12 bases that match TRBD1. The germline V gene encodes CDR1 ENHRY and CDR2 SYGVKD. The CDR3 is made up of 15 amino acids. Trimming cost V 7 bases and J 3 bases; bases outside gene matches: 7. CDR3 nucleotide sequence: TGTGCCATCAATGGGGGACAGGGGGCTAACTACGAGCAGTACTTC. Protein product: CAINGGQGANYEQYF.

Written as DNA, the CDR3 is TGTGCCACCAGCAGAGAGAGGGGCTCCACGGATGAGCAGTTCTTC. It translates to CATSRERGSTDEQFF. The gene calls are TRBV15 and TRBJ2-1, with D perhaps being TRBD1 or TRBD2 (5 bases each). Germline-derived CDR1 and CDR2 are LNHNV and YYDKDF (reference sequence). The CDR3 is 15 amino acids. Trimming cost V 0 bases and J 8 bases, with 14 bases left between them.

This clonotype has a single count. The chain couples TRBV7-6 to TRBJ1-1; D not resolved. Trimming pared 4 bases from V and 4 bases from J, leaving 13 bases between. Per germline, CDR1 SGHVS and CDR2 FNYEAQ. CDR3 length: 14 residues. The CDR3 DNA is TGTGCCAGCAGCTATATCGGAGCGGCCACTGAAGCTTTCTTT. It codes for CASSYIGAATEAFF.

V usage is TRBV4-1 and J usage is TRBJ2-7; 9 bases map to TRBD2. Per germline, CDR1 MGHRA and CDR2 YSYEKL. V shed 3 bases, J shed 2 bases, and the junction held 5 bases outside the gene matches. The CDR3 has 15 amino acids. CDR3 nucleotide sequence: TGCGCCAGCAGCCAGGCGACTAGCGGAGCCTACGAGCAGTACTTC. Amino acid sequence: CASSQATSGAYEQYF.

This clonotype came up many times. This chain uses TRBV29-1 with TRBJ1-5, with D hard to call. This CDR3 has 12 amino acids. The V end was cut by 4 bases, the J end by 1 base, with 5 bases between. Germline V lookup: CDR1 SQVTM, CDR2 ANQGSEA. For the CDR3, the DNA is TGCAGCGTTGCTGAGAGCAATCAGCCCCAGCATTTT. It translates to CSVAESNQPQHF.

The chain is built from TRBV12-3 or TRBV12-4 and TRBJ2-3; 12 nucleotides agree with TRBD2. The CDR3 is made up of 16 amino acids. After removal of 3 bases from V and 1 base from J, the junction contained 2 bases not matched to a gene. The CDR3 protein is CASSFLAGGGTDTQYF. CDR3 nucleotide sequence: TGTGCCAGCAGTTTTCTAGCGGGGGGGGGCACAGATACGCAGTATTTT.

The rearrangement links TRBV7-8 to TRBJ2-1, with 8 bases fitting TRBD2. Germline V gene data show CDR1 as SGHVS and CDR2 as FQNEAQ. After removal of 5 bases from V and 0 bases from J, the junction contained 15 bases not matched to a gene. This CDR3 is built from 19 residues. The CDR3 protein is CASSLSEAGGYSSYNEQFF. The CDR3 DNA sequence: TGTGCCAGCAGCCTCAGTGAGGCGGGAGGTTATAGCTCCTACAATGAGCAGTTCTTC.

V usage is TRBV29-1 and J usage is TRBJ2-1; 8 bases agree with TRBD2. Germline V gene sequence: CDR1 SQVTM, CDR2 ANQGSEA. The CDR3 spans 15 residues. The V segment lost 5 bases and the J segment 6 bases; nucleotides outside the gene matches: 12. In DNA form, the CDR3 reads TGCAGCGTTAGGTCCGGGACTAGAAATGGCAATGAGCAGTTCTTC. This translates into CSVRSGTRNGNEQFF.

The chain carries TRBV7-8 and TRBJ2-2; unclear D gene. V dropped 2 bases and J dropped 7 bases, with 5 bases sitting between them. Germline values: CDR1 SGHVS, CDR2 FQNEAQ. The CDR3 consists of 12 residues. Here the CDR3 DNA reads TGTGCCAGCAGCTTAATGGGCGGGGAGCTGTTTTTT. Residues: CASSLMGGELFF.

This clonotype has just a few counts. The V and J genes are TRBV29-1 and TRBJ2-1, with 14 bases aligning to TRBD2. The V and J ends lost 6 bases and 8 bases, in that order; junction bases with no gene match: 0. Per the germline V gene, CDR1 is SQVTM and CDR2 is ANQGSEA. The CDR3 length is 12 residues. CDR3: CSVGLAGDEQFF. The CDR3 DNA reads TGCAGCGTGGGACTAGCGGGAGATGAGCAGTTCTTC.

The chain couples TRBV5-5 to TRBJ1-6; tentative D call: TRBD1 (6 bases). The CDR3 is made up of 15 amino acids. The germline gives CDR1 SGHKS, CDR2 YYEKEE (reference sequence). Trimming took off 0 bases at V and 10 bases at J, with 14 bases between the two ends. CDR3 in amino acids: CASSLEDSPQSPLHF. As DNA, the CDR3 is TGTGCCAGCAGCTTGGAGGACAGTCCCCAATCACCCCTCCACTTT. Full variable domain (missing parts from reference TRBV5-5 and TRBJ1-6): DAGVTQSPTHLIKTRGQQVTLRCSPISGHKSVSWYQQVLGQGPQFIFQYYEKEERGRGNFPDRFSARQFPNYSSELNVNALLLGDSALYLCASSLEDSPQSPLHFGNGTRLTVT.

The J gene is TRBJ2-7, the V gene TRBV5-1; TRBD1 agrees at 12 bases. Per the germline V gene, CDR1 is SGHRS and CDR2 is YFSETQ. J was trimmed by 5 bases and V by 5 bases; bases with no gene match: 8. The CDR3 runs to 15 residues. The CDR3 nucleotides are TGCGCCAGCAGACCAATCGGGACAGGGGGCGACGAGCAGTACTTC. Translating it yields CASRPIGTGGDEQYF.

The chain is built from TRBV7-3 and TRBJ2-1; 9 bases match TRBD2. V was clipped by 5 bases and J by 2 bases; unmatched bases: 7. CDR3 length: 16 amino acids. Germline V lookup: CDR1 SGHTA, CDR2 FQGTGA. CDR3 nucleotide sequence: TGTGCCAGCAGCCCGACGCGGGGGGGCCCCTACAATGAGCAGTTCTTC. Translation: CASSPTRGGPYNEQFF.

This clonotype has just a few counts. The chain has TRBV20-1 and TRBJ1-1; D is perhaps TRBD1 (6 bases). Between the trimmed V and J ends, which lost 2 bases and 1 base, there was a span of 11 bases. From germline, CDR1 is DFQATT and CDR2 SNEGSKA (reference sequence). CDR3 length: 14 amino acids. The CDR3 DNA reads as TGCAGTGCTAGATTGGGGGGCGGGAACACTGAAGCTTTCTTT. It translates to CSARLGGGNTEAFF.

This clonotype came up a few times. This chain uses TRBV3-1 with TRBJ1-4; no clear D gene. The length of the CDR3 is 15 residues. V was trimmed by 1 base and J by 5 bases, leaving 11 bases between them. The germline CDR1 and CDR2 sequences are LGHDT and YNNKEL (reference sequence). Here the CDR3 reads CASSQGGPLNEKLFF. CDR3 in DNA: TGTGCCAGCAGCCAAGGGGGTCCCCTAAATGAAAAACTGTTTTTT.

A few counts support this clonotype. The V and J genes are TRBV5-1 and TRBJ2-2; tentatively, D is TRBD1 (6 bases). Germline lookup yields CDR1 SGHRS and CDR2 YFSETQ. This CDR3 is 14 amino acids long. Trimming removed 2 bases at V and 6 bases at J, with 11 bases between. The CDR3 protein is CASSFTGTSGELFF. CDR3 sequence (DNA): TGCGCCAGCAGCTTTACAGGGACATCCGGGGAGCTGTTTTTT.

This clonotype was picked up a small number of times. This chain joins TRBV13 and TRBJ2-4, with 8 bases identical to TRBD1. V was clipped by 8 bases and J by 0 bases; unmatched bases: 6. The length of the CDR3 is 15 residues. Germline V gene sequence: CDR1 PRHDT, CDR2 FYEKMQ (reference sequence). CDR3: CASGQGSIAKNIQYF. CDR3 nucleotides: TGTGCCAGCGGACAGGGAAGTATAGCCAAAAACATTCAGTACTTC.